This T cell receptor (beta chain) stems from a study of blood T cells in healthy people across ages. Alongside a J-beta primer mix, a sample-barcoded 5' primer served in a second PCR lasting 7 to 11 cycles. From each sample, at least 2.5 million paired-end reads containing CDR3 were obtained. Each CDR3 protein gets one entry after TCRdb re-called the 5' RACE reads with MiXCR. Among 600,000 to 850,000 distinct CDR3 sequences listed, roughly 43% were seen once. Germline lookup yields CDR1 LGHDT and CDR2 YNNKEL (reference sequence). The CDR3 loop spans 15 amino acids. Between the trimmed V and J ends, which lost 0 bases and 5 bases, there was a span of 13 bases.

This sequence was found in a woman aged 55-69 years in good health. The V gene is TRBV3-1, the J gene TRBJ1-1; no firm D call. Sequencing was carried out using blood. CDR3 amino acids: CASSQERLMGTEAFF. As DNA, the CDR3 is TGTGCCAGCAGCCAAGAACGACTAATGGGGACTGAAGCTTTCTTT.